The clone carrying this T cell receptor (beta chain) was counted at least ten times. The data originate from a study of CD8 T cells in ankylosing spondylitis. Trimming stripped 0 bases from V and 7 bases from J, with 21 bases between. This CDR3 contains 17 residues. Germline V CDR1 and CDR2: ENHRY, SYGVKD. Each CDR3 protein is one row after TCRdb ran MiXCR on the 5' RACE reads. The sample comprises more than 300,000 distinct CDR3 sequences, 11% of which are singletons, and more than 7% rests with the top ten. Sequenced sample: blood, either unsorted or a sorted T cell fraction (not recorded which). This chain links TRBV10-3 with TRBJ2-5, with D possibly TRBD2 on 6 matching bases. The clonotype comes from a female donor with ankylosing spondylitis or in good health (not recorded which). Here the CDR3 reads CAISESSGTPGRGTQYF. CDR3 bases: TGTGCCATCAGTGAGTCTTCTGGGACTCCTGGGCGGGGGACCCAGTACTTC.